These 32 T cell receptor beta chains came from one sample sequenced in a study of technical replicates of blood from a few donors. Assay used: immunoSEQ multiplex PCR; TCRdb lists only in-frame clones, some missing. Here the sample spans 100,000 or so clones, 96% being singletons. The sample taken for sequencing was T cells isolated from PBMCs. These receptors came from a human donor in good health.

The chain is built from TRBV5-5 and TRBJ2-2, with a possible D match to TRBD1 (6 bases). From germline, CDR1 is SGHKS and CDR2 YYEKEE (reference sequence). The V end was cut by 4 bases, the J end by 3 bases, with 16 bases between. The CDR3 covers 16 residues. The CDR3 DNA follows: TGTGCCAGCAGCCCGAATACAGGGATTTACACCGGGGAGCTGTTTTTT. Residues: CASSPNTGIYTGELFF.

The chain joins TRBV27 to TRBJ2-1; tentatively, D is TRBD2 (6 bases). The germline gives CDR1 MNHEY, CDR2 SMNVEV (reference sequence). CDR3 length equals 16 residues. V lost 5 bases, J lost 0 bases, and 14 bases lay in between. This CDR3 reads CASSTGRGFSYNEQFF. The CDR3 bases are TGTGCCAGCAGTACCGGACGGGGGTTCTCCTACAATGAGCAGTTCTTC.

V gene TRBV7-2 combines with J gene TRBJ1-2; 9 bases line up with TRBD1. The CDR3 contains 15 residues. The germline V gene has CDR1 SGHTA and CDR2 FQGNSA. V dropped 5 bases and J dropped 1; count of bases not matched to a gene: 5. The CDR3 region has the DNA TGTGCCAGCAGCGATTGGGGACAGGGTAACTATGGCTACACCTTC. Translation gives CASSDWGQGNYGYTF.

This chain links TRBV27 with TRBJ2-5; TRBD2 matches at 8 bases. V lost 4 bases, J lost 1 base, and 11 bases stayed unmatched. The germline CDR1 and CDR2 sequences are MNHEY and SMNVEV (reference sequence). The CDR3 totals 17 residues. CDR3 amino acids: CASSSSGSLGFQETQYF. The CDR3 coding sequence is TGTGCCAGCAGTTCGAGCGGGAGTTTAGGCTTCCAAGAGACCCAGTACTTC.

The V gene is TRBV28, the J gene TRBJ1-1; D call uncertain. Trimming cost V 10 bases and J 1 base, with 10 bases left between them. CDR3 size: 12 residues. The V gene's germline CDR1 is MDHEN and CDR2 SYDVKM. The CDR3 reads CATRSRNTEAFF. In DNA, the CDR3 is TGTGCCACCCGGAGCAGGAACACTGAAGCTTTCTTT.

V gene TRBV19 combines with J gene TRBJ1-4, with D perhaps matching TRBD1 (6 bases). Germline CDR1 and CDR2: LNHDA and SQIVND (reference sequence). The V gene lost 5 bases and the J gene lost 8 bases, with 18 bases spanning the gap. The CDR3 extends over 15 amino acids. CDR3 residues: CASSPKTGWKEKLFF. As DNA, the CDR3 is TGTGCCAGTAGTCCAAAGACAGGTTGGAAGGAAAAACTGTTTTTT.

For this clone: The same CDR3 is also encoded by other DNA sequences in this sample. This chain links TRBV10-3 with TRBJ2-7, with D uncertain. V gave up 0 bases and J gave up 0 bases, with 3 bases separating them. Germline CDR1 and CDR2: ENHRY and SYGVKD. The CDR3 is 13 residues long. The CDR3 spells CAISESGSYEQYF. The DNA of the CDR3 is TGTGCCATCAGTGAGTCCGGCTCCTACGAGCAGTACTTC.

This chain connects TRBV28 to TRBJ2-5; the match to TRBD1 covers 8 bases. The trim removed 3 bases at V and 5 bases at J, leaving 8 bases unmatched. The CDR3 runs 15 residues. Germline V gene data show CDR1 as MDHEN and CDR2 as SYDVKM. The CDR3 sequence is CASSFLQGARETQYF. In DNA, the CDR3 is TGTGCCAGCAGTTTCCTTCAGGGGGCTAGGGAGACCCAGTACTTC.

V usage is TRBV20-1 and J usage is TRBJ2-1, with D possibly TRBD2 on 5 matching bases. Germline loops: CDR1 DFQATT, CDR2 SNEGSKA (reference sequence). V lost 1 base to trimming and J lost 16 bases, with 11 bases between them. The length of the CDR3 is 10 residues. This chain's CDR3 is CSARVDGIFF. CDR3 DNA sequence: TGCAGTGCTAGAGTTGACGGGATTTTCTTC.

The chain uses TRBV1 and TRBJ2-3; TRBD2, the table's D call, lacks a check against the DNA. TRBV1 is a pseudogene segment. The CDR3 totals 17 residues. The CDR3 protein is CTSSQESTSGSTDTQYF. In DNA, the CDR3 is TGCACCAGCAGCCAGGAATCGACTAGCGGGAGCACAGATACGCAGTATTTT.

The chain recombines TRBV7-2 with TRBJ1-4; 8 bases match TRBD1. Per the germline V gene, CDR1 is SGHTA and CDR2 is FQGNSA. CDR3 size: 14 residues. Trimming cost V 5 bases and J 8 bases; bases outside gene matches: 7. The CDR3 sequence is CASSPRQGREKLFF. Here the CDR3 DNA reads TGTGCCAGCAGCCCGCGACAGGGGAGGGAAAAACTGTTTTTT.

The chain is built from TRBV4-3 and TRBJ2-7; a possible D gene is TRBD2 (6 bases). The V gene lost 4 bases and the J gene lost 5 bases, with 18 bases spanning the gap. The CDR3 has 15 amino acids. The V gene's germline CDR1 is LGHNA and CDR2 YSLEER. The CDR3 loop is CASSPGVVWPDEQYF. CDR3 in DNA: TGCGCCAGCAGCCCGGGAGTCGTCTGGCCCGACGAGCAGTACTTC.

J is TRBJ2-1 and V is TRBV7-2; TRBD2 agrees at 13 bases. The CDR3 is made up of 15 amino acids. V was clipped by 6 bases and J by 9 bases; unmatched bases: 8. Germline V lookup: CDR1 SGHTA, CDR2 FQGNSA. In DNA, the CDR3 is TGTGCCAGCAGTTTCCAGGGACTAGCGGGAAGTGAGCAGTTCTTC. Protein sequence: CASSFQGLAGSEQFF.

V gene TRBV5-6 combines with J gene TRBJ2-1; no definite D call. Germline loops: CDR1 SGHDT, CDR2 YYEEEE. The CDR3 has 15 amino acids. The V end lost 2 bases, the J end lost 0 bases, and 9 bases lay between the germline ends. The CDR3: CASSFSSGSYNEQFF. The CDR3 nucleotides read TGTGCCAGCAGCTTCTCCTCGGGCTCCTACAATGAGCAGTTCTTC. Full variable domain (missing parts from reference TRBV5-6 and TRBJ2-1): DAGVTQSPTHLIKTRGQQVTLRCSPKSGHDTVSWYQQALGQGPQFIFQYYEEEERQRGNFPDRFSGHQFPNYSSELNVNALLLGDSALYLCASSFSSGSYNEQFFGPGTRLTVL.

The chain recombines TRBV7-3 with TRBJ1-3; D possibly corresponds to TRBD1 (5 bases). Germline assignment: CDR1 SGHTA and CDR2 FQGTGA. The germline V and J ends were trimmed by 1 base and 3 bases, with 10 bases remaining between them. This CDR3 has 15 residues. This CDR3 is CASSLRAGLGNTIYF. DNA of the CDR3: TGTGCCAGCAGCTTAAGGGCAGGGCTTGGAAACACCATATATTTT.

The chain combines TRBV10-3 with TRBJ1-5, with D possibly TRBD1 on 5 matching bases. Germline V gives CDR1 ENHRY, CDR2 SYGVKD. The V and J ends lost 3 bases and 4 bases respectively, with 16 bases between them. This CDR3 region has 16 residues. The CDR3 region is CAISEAGRNSNQPQHF. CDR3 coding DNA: TGTGCCATCAGTGAAGCGGGGCGTAATAGTAATCAGCCCCAGCATTTT.

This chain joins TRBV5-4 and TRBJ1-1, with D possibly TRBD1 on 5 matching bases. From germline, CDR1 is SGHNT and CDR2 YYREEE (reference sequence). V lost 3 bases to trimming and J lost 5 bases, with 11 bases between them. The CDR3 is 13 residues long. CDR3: CASSWGRGTEAFF. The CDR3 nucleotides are TGTGCCAGCAGCTGGGGTCGGGGGACTGAAGCTTTCTTT.

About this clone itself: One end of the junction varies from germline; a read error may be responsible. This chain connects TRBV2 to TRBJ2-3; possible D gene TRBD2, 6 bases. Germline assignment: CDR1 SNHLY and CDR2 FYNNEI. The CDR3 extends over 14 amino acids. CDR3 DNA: TGTGCCAGCCGTGAATTCAACGGGGGTGATACGCAGTATTTT. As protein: CASREFNGGDTQYF.

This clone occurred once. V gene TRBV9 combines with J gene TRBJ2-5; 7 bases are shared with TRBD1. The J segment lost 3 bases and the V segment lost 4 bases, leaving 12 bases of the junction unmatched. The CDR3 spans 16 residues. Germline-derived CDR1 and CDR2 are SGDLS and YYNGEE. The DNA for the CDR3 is TGTGCCAGCAGCCCCGACTGGACAGGAAAAAAAGAGACCCAGTACTTC. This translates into CASSPDWTGKKETQYF.

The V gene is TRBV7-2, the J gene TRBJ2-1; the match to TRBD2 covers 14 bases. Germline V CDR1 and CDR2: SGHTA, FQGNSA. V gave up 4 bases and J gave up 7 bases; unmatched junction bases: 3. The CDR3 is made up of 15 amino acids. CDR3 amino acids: CASSSGLAGVNEQFF. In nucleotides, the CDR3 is TGTGCCAGCAGCTCGGGACTAGCGGGAGTAAATGAGCAGTTCTTC.

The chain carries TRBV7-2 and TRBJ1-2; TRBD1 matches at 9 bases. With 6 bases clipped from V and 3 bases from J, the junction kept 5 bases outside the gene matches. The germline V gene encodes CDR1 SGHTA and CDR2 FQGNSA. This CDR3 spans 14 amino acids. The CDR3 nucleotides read TGTGCCAGCAGGGGACAGGGCTCTCACTATGGCTACACCTTC. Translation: CASRGQGSHYGYTF.

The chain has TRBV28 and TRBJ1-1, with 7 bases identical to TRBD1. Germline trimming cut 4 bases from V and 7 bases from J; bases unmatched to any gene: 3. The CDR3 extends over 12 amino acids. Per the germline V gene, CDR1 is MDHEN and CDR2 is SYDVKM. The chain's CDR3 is CASSWGQYEAFF. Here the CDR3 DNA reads TGTGCCAGCAGTTGGGGACAGTATGAAGCTTTCTTT.

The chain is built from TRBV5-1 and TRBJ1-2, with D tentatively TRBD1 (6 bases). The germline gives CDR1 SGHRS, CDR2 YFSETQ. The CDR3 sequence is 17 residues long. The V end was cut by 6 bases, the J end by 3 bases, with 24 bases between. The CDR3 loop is CASTELLTGQRYYGYTF. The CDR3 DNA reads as TGCGCCAGCACCGAACTACTAACGGGACAAAGGTACTATGGCTACACCTTC.

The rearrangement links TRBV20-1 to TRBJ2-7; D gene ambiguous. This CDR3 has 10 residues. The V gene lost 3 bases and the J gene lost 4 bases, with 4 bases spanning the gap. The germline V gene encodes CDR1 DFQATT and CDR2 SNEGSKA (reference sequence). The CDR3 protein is CSASTYEQYF. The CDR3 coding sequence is TGCAGTGCTAGTACTTACGAGCAGTACTTC.

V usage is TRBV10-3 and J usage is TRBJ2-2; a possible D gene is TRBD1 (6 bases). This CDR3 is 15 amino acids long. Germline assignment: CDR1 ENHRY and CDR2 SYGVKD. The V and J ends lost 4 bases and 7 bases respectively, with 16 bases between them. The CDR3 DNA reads TGTGCCATCAGTGGTACGACAGGCCCCGACGGGGAGCTGTTTTTT. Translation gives CAISGTTGPDGELFF.

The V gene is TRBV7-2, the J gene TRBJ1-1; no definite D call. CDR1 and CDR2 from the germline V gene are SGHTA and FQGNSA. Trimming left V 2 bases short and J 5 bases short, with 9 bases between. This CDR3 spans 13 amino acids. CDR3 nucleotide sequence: TGTGCCAGCAGCTTATTAGGAGGAACTGAAGCTTTCTTT. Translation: CASSLLGGTEAFF.

The CDR3 nucleotides are TGTGCCAGCAGTGCTAGCGGAGGAACGGTTGAGCAGTTCTTC. Protein: CASSASGGTVEQFF. V and J are TRBV6-5 and TRBJ2-1, with 7 positions matching TRBD2. The germline V gene encodes CDR1 MNHEY and CDR2 SVGAGI. V lost 5 bases and J lost 9; bases outside the gene matches: 10. This CDR3 is built from 14 residues.

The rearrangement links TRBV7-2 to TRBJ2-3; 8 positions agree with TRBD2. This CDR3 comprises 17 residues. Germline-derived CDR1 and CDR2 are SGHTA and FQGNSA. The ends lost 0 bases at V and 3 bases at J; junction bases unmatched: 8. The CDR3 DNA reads TGTGCCAGCAGCTTAGCGCGTGGCGGGAGGTCTACAGATACGCAGTATTTT. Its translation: CASSLARGGRSTDTQYF.

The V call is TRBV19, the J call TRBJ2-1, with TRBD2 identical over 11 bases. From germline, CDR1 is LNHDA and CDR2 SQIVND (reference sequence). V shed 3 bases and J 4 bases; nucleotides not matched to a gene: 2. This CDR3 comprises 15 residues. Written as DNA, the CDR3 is TGTGCCAGTAGTATGCGACTAGCGGGATACAATGAGCAGTTCTTC. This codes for CASSMRLAGYNEQFF.

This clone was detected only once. The CDR3 region is CASSPRRGTTEAFF. The CDR3 nucleotides are TGTGCCAGCAGCCCCCGCCGGGGGACCACTGAAGCTTTCTTT. This chain uses TRBV9 with TRBJ1-1, with TRBD1 as a possible D gene (5 bases). The CDR3 runs 14 residues. Germline V gene sequence: CDR1 SGDLS, CDR2 YYNGEE. V lost 4 bases and J lost 4, with 14 bases in between.

CDR3 DNA sequence: TGTGCCTGGAGTCTTGGACAGGGGAATCAGCCCCAGCATTTT. Amino acid sequence: CAWSLGQGNQPQHF. The chain is built from TRBV30 and TRBJ1-5; 9 bases match TRBD1. Germline CDR1 and CDR2: GTSNPN and SVGIG (reference sequence). The CDR3 is 14 amino acids. Losses at the gene ends were 2 bases for V and 4 bases for J; bases not matched to a gene: 3. Full variable domain (remainder filled in from reference TRBV30 and TRBJ1-5): SQTIHQWPATLVQPVGSPLSLECTVEGTSNPNLYWYRQAAGRGLQLLFYSVGIGQISSEVPQNLSASRPQDRQFILSSKKLLLSDSGFYLCAWSLGQGNQPQHFGDGTRLSIL.

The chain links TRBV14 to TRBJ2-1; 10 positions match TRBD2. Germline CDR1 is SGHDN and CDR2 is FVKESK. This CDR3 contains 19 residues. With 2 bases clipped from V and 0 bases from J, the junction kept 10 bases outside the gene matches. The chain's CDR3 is CASSQFSTSGKSSYNEQFF. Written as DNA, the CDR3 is TGTGCCAGCAGCCAATTCAGCACTAGCGGGAAGAGCTCCTACAATGAGCAGTTCTTC.